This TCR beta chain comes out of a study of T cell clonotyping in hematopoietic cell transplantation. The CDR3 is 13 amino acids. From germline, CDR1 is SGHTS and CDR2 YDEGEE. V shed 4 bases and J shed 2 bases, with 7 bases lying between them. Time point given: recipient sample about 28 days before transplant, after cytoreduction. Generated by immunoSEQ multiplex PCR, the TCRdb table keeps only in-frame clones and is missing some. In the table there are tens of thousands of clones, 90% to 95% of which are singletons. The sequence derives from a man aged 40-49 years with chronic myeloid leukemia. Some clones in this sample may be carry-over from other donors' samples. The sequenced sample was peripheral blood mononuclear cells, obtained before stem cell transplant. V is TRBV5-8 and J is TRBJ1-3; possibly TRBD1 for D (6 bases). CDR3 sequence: CASSTGTGNTIYF. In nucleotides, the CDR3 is TGTGCCAGCAGCACAGGGACTGGAAACACCATATATTTT.